Following are 32 T cell receptor beta chains from one sample sequenced in a study of identical twins. TCRdb independently ran MiXCR on the 5' RACE reads; one entry per CDR3 protein. There are some 1,600,000 distinct CDR3 sequences in the sample; roughly a third occur only once, and 0.27% lies in the top ten. Sequencing was done on a sample of cord blood. These receptors were taken from a newborn girl in good health.

The V call is TRBV5-6, the J call TRBJ1-2; tentatively, D is TRBD1 (5 bases). This CDR3 is built from 16 residues. The ends were cut back, 2 bases at V and 6 bases at J, with 20 bases in the middle. Germline V lookup: CDR1 SGHDT, CDR2 YYEEEE. The chain's CDR3 is CASSLQPGPLLNGYTF. The CDR3 DNA sequence: TGTGCCAGCAGCTTACAACCGGGACCTCTATTAAATGGCTACACCTTC. The entire variable domain, with the rest obtained from reference TRBV5-6 and TRBJ1-2, is as follows: DAGVTQSPTHLIKTRGQQVTLRCSPKSGHDTVSWYQQALGQGPQFIFQYYEEEERQRGNFPDRFSGHQFPNYSSELNVNALLLGDSALYLCASSLQPGPLLNGYTFGSGTRLTVV.

V is TRBV21-1 and J is TRBJ2-5; the D call TRBD2 from the table was never checked on the DNA. TRBV21-1 is noted as a pseudogene. The CDR3 length is 17 residues. CDR3 in DNA: TGTGCCAGCAGCCACCGAGTCGGGACTCTGTTTCAAGAGACCCAGTACTTC. This translates into CASSHRVGTLFQETQYF.

Concerning this clonotype itself: A junction boundary mismatches the germline segment, possibly from a read error. This rearrangement joins TRBV7-2 to TRBJ1-4; unclear D gene. This CDR3 has 16 residues. The germline gives CDR1 SGHTA, CDR2 FQGNSA. CDR3 DNA sequence: TGTGCCAGCAGCTTATACGGTCACAAAACTAATGAAAAACCGTTTTTT. It translates to CASSLYGHKTNEKPFF. Supplemented by reference TRBV7-2 and TRBJ1-4, the full variable domain reads GAGVSQSPSNKVTEKGKDVELRCDPISGHTALYWYRQSLGQGLEFLIYFQGNSAPDKSGLPSDRFSAERTGGSVSTLTIQRTQQEDSAVYLCASSLYGHKTNEKPFFGSGTQLSVL.

This clonotype came up a few times. This chain uses TRBV6-6 with TRBJ2-3; unclear D gene. CDR3 length: 15 amino acids. The V end lost 8 bases, the J end lost 1 base, and 16 bases lay between the germline ends. CDR1 and CDR2 from the germline V gene are MNHNY and SVGAGI (reference sequence). The DNA for the CDR3 is TGTGCCAGCGCGGTTGGGGTTTTTCGCACAGATACGCAGTATTTT. It is translated as CASAVGVFRTDTQYF.

In this sample, this clonotype turned up a few times. In DNA, the CDR3 is TGCGCCAGCAGCTTGGGGTCTAGCGGGAGTCCAGATACGCAGTATTTT. It specifies CASSLGSSGSPDTQYF. The chain has TRBV5-1 and TRBJ2-3; 10 bases match TRBD2. Per the germline V gene, CDR1 is SGHRS and CDR2 is YFSETQ. Trimming at V came to 0 bases and at J to 4 bases, leaving 5 bases not matched to a gene. The CDR3 totals 16 residues.

This clonotype occurred many times. This sequence joins TRBV10-3 and TRBJ2-4, with no clear D. V lost 2 bases, J lost 4 bases, and 15 bases lay in between. Looked up from germline, CDR1 is ENHRY and CDR2 is SYGVKD. The CDR3 is made up of 16 amino acids. The CDR3 coding sequence is TGTGCCATCAGTGAGAAGTCTCCCCTCTTTAAAAACATTCAGTACTTC. Residues: CAISEKSPLFKNIQYF.

V and J are TRBV20-1 and TRBJ2-7; no clear D. V was cut by 5 bases and J by 4 bases, with 12 bases left in between. The CDR3 loop spans 12 amino acids. Germline lookup yields CDR1 DFQATT and CDR2 SNEGSKA (reference sequence). CDR3 DNA: TGCAGTGCTGAGGTGGCCCATTACGAGCAGTACTTC. Amino acids: CSAEVAHYEQYF.

This chain joins TRBV6-1 and TRBJ2-3; D may be TRBD1 (6 bases). The germline V gene encodes CDR1 MNHNS and CDR2 SASEGT. Trimming pared 6 bases from V and 6 bases from J, leaving 16 bases between. The CDR3 has 14 residues. The CDR3 region is CASSSNREVDTQYF. Written as DNA, the CDR3 is TGTGCCAGCAGCTCGAACAGGGAAGTGGATACGCAGTATTTT.

In regard to this clonotype: A much bigger clone sits one base away, suggesting this may be a read error. V usage is TRBV10-3 and J usage is TRBJ2-5; D not resolved. Trimming left V 6 bases short and J 11 bases short, with 25 bases between. This CDR3 is built from 15 residues. Germline V lookup: CDR1 ENHRY, CDR2 SYGVKD. The CDR3 DNA follows: TGTGCCATCAGGGTGACCGCCCTGCCGGGCGATGAGCAGTACTTC. It specifies CAIRVTALPGDEQYF.

As concerns this clonotype: A read error may account for a junction end that differs from germline. This chain uses TRBV25-1 with TRBJ1-1, with D hard to call. CDR3 size: 16 residues. CDR1 is MGHDK, CDR2 SYGVNS, per germline. CDR3 sequence reads: CVSSEVSPAGSTEAFF. In nucleotides, the CDR3 is TGTGTCAGCAGTGAAGTTAGTCCGGCGGGGAGTACTGAAGCTTTCTTT.

This clonotype came up a few times. The chain couples TRBV4-1 to TRBJ1-2; D is undetermined. Trimming took 2 bases from V and 4 from J, leaving 17 bases between them. This CDR3 has 16 residues. CDR1 and CDR2 (germline): MGHRA, YSYEKL. In DNA form, the CDR3 reads TGCGCCAGCAGCCAACTCGCGCCCACGGATCTCTATGGCTACACCTTC. It translates to CASSQLAPTDLYGYTF.

The genes are TRBV20-1 and TRBJ2-5; no definite D call. Trimming took off 0 bases at V and 0 bases at J, with 8 bases between the two ends. This CDR3 comprises 14 residues. CDR1 and CDR2 (germline): DFQATT, SNEGSKA (reference sequence). The CDR3, as DNA: TGCAGTGCTAGAGATCTTAAGTACCAAGAGACCCAGTACTTC. Encoded protein: CSARDLKYQETQYF.

This clonotype showed up just a few times. This sequence joins TRBV28 and TRBJ1-5, with D possibly TRBD1 on 6 matching bases. The germline V gene has CDR1 MDHEN and CDR2 SYDVKM. The length of the CDR3 is 12 residues. V lost 10 bases to trimming and J lost 4 bases, with 11 bases between them. The CDR3 DNA follows: TGTGCCATCCGGACAGCTAATCAGCCCCAGCATTTT. Its protein is CAIRTANQPQHF. The complete variable domain, with remaining parts taken from reference TRBV28 and TRBJ1-5, reads DVKVTQSSRYLVKRTGEKVFLECVQDMDHENMFWYRQDPGLGLRLIYFSYDVKMKEKGDIPEGYSVSREKKERFSLILESASTNQTSMYLCAIRTANQPQHFGDGTRLSIL.

A few counts support this clonotype. This chain uses TRBV5-1 with TRBJ1-6; D gene uncertain. CDR1 and CDR2 from the germline V gene are SGHRS and YFSETQ. The CDR3 consists of 18 residues. The V and J ends lost 0 bases and 0 bases respectively, with 13 bases between them. The CDR3 bases are TGCGCCAGCAGCTTGGAGGGTCAAAGAAGCTCCTATAATTCACCCCTCCACTTT. Protein sequence: CASSLEGQRSSYNSPLHF.

This clonotype was recorded a few times. The CDR3 is CSASLDGYGYTF. The CDR3 region has the DNA TGCAGTGCTAGCCTCGACGGCTATGGCTACACCTTC. The chain has TRBV20-1 and TRBJ1-2; D call uncertain. Trimming pared 3 bases from V and 4 bases from J, leaving 9 bases between. The CDR3 spans 12 residues. Germline CDR1 reads DFQATT; CDR2 reads SNEGSKA (reference sequence).

The CDR3, as DNA: TGTGCCAGCAGCTTAGGGGGACTAGCGGGGTTGAAAGATACGCAGTATTTT. Residues: CASSLGGLAGLKDTQYF. The chain combines TRBV11-2 with TRBJ2-3, with 13 bases fitting TRBD2. Germline trimming cut 1 base from V and 5 bases from J; bases unmatched to any gene: 6. Germline V gives CDR1 SGHAT, CDR2 FQNNGV. This CDR3 is 17 amino acids long.

There are a few counts of this clonotype. This chain connects TRBV5-1 to TRBJ1-4, with no clear D. The CDR3 is 15 amino acids. V was cut by 4 bases and J by 0 bases, with 10 bases left in between. Germline-derived CDR1 and CDR2 are SGHRS and YFSETQ. The CDR3 coding sequence is TGCGCCAGCAGCGTCGGCATAGCAACTAATGAAAAACTGTTTTTT. Its protein is CASSVGIATNEKLFF.

The chain joins TRBV19 to TRBJ2-1; D not resolved. The V end was cut by 6 bases, the J end by 1 base, with 13 bases between. The CDR3 length is 15 residues. Germline V gene sequence: CDR1 LNHDA, CDR2 SQIVND (reference sequence). In nucleotides, the CDR3 is TGTGCCAGTAGATCGGAGCGCCATTCCTACAATGAGCAGTTCTTC. It yields the protein CASRSERHSYNEQFF.

This chain's CDR3 is CASSLPTWKEQYF. CDR3 coding DNA: TGCGCCAGCAGCTTACCTACATGGAAGGAGCAGTACTTC. The rearrangement links TRBV5-1 to TRBJ2-7, with no clear D. The V gene's germline CDR1 is SGHRS and CDR2 YFSETQ. The CDR3 sequence is 13 residues long. V was clipped by 2 bases and J by 7 bases, with 13 bases between them.

V gene TRBV7-9 combines with J gene TRBJ2-1; a possible D gene is TRBD2 (5 bases). The V gene's germline CDR1 is SEHNR and CDR2 FQNEAQ (reference sequence). The CDR3 is made up of 16 amino acids. Trimming cost V 3 bases and J 7 bases, with 19 bases left between them. The CDR3 bases are TGTGCCAGCAGCTTTTATACGGGCCTTGGGGAGAATGAGCAGTTCTTC. Its protein is CASSFYTGLGENEQFF.

This chain links TRBV12-5 with TRBJ1-1, with D possibly matching TRBD1 (5 bases). The CDR3 runs 12 residues. V dropped 7 bases and J dropped 4 bases, with 10 bases sitting between them. Per germline, CDR1 LGHNT and CDR2 FRNRAP. The CDR3 here is CASARVGTEAFF. The CDR3 region has the DNA TGTGCTAGTGCCAGGGTTGGCACTGAAGCTTTCTTT.

This clonotype was seen a few times. The chain uses TRBV20-1 and TRBJ2-5, with a weak D call TRBD2 (6 bases). The germline V and J ends were trimmed by 1 base and 2 bases, with 17 bases remaining between them. Germline assignment: CDR1 DFQATT and CDR2 SNEGSKA (reference sequence). This CDR3 comprises 16 residues. The CDR3 sequence is CSARGNLATIQETQYF. The CDR3 region has the DNA TGCAGTGCTAGAGGGAACCTAGCGACAATTCAAGAGACCCAGTACTTC.

This clonotype was observed a few times. The V call is TRBV6-2 or TRBV6-3, the J call TRBJ2-5; 9 bases map to TRBD2. CDR3 length: 16 residues. CDR1 MNHEY and CDR2 SVGEGT come from the germline V gene. V gave up 5 bases and J gave up 2 bases; unmatched junction bases: 9. The CDR3 region has the DNA TGTGCCAGCAGTCCCGGGACTAGCCGATATCAAGAGACCCAGTACTTC. This codes for CASSPGTSRYQETQYF.

The chain couples TRBV27 to TRBJ1-2; TRBD1 might be the D (6 bases). CDR3 length: 18 amino acids. V was pared by 8 bases and J by 7 bases, with 32 bases between. From germline, CDR1 is MNHEY and CDR2 SMNVEV (reference sequence). CDR3 protein: CASGLRGRGGLISCGYTF. Here the CDR3 DNA reads TGTGCCAGCGGTCTTCGAGGCAGGGGAGGTTTAATTAGCTGTGGCTACACCTTC.

Only a few counts were recorded for this clonotype. The rearrangement uses TRBV20-1 and TRBJ2-4, with D perhaps TRBD2 (6 bases). The germline V gene has CDR1 DFQATT and CDR2 SNEGSKA (reference sequence). The CDR3 is made up of 13 amino acids. The ends were cut back, 3 bases at V and 6 bases at J, with 12 bases in the middle. The CDR3, as DNA: TGCAGTGCTAGCGGGTGGGGAGGAAACATTCAGTACTTC. Residues: CSASGWGGNIQYF.

The chain carries TRBV6-6 and TRBJ2-5; D is unclear. Per germline, CDR1 MNHNY and CDR2 SVGAGI (reference sequence). This CDR3 contains 15 residues. Trimming removed 0 bases from V and 1 base from J, with 9 bases in between. This CDR3 is CASSYSSGRQETQYF. The CDR3 DNA reads as TGTGCCAGCAGTTACTCGTCCGGGCGCCAAGAGACCCAGTACTTC.

This clonotype was counted between two and nine times. V is TRBV3-1 and J is TRBJ2-1, with D tentatively TRBD1 (6 bases). CDR3 size: 15 residues. CDR1 LGHDT and CDR2 YNNKEL come from the germline V gene (reference sequence). The germline V and J ends were trimmed by 6 bases and 0 bases, with 12 bases remaining between them. CDR3 coding DNA: TGTGCCAGCAGTCGGGCACAGGGCTCCTACAATGAGCAGTTCTTC. Protein product: CASSRAQGSYNEQFF.

The V call is TRBV6-5, the J call TRBJ2-1; D is unresolved. V was pared by 5 bases and J by 5 bases, with 10 bases between. The V gene's germline CDR1 is MNHEY and CDR2 SVGAGI. The CDR3 is 13 amino acids. The CDR3 sequence is CASSGVGNNEQFF. The CDR3 DNA reads as TGTGCCAGCAGTGGGGTGGGAAACAATGAGCAGTTCTTC.

The V and J genes are TRBV7-2 and TRBJ2-6; TRBD1 matches at 8 bases. J gave up 8 bases and V 1 base, and 4 bases lay outside the gene matches. Germline values: CDR1 SGHTA, CDR2 FQGNSA. CDR3 length: 15 amino acids. CDR3 DNA: TGTGCCAGCAGCTTAGGGGGCAGGGGGCCCAACGTCCTGACTTTC. This codes for CASSLGGRGPNVLTF.

The DNA for the CDR3 is TGTGCCAGCAGTGGCCGGGGCAGGGGGCTGGATGAGCAGTTCTTC. This translates into CASSGRGRGLDEQFF. This rearrangement joins TRBV2 to TRBJ2-1, with 8 bases that match TRBD1. CDR1 is SNHLY and CDR2 is FYNNEI in the germline V gene. The CDR3 covers 15 residues. V lost 4 bases, J lost 8 bases, and 10 bases stayed unmatched.

Notes on this clonotype: A much larger clone is a single base away; this may be a read error. This chain joins TRBV29-1 and TRBJ2-1, with 10 bases fitting TRBD2. The last part of the DNA fits TRBJ2-7 better; the J call may be wrong. The germline CDR1 and CDR2 sequences are SQVTM and ANQGSEA. The CDR3 is 15 amino acids. CDR3 DNA sequence: TGCAGCGTTGCGAACCTAGCGGGGGCCTACAATGAGCAGTACTTC. Its translation is CSVANLAGAYNEQYF.

This chain connects TRBV29-1 to TRBJ1-2; 7 bases agree with TRBD1. The CDR3 runs to 12 residues. CDR1 is SQVTM and CDR2 is ANQGSEA in the germline V gene. The V segment lost 7 bases and the J segment 3 bases; nucleotides outside the gene matches: 5. CDR3 nucleotide sequence: TGCAGCGGGGAGGGGACAGACTATGGCTACACCTTC. This gives the protein CSGEGTDYGYTF.